Presented here are 19 T cell receptor beta chains from one specimen sequenced in a study of blood T cells in healthy people across ages. The authors ran a second PCR of about 7 to 11 cycles using a sample-barcoded 5' primer and a J-beta primer mix. TCRdb called the 5' RACE reads again in MiXCR, with one record for every CDR3 protein. The sample carries about 290,000 distinct CDR3 sequences, less than 30% recorded once. What was sequenced was blood. The receptors come from a woman in her seventies in good health.

This clonotype was recorded at least ten times. The rearrangement uses TRBV5-5 and TRBJ2-1, with 11 bases identical to TRBD2. This CDR3 is built from 15 residues. Germline V gives CDR1 SGHKS, CDR2 YYEKEE (reference sequence). V lost 4 bases, J lost 9 bases, and 9 bases stayed unmatched. The CDR3 region has the DNA TGTGCCAGCAGCCCCGGGACTAGCGGATTCGGTGAGCAGTTCTTC. Translation: CASSPGTSGFGEQFF.

This clonotype has a count of ten or more. V is TRBV20-1 and J is TRBJ1-6, with D perhaps TRBD1 (5 bases). This CDR3 is 15 amino acids long. The germline gives CDR1 DFQATT, CDR2 SNEGSKA (reference sequence). V lost 1 base and J lost 0, with 7 bases in between. The DNA of the CDR3 is TGCAGTGCTAGAGGGGGCAGCTCCTATAATTCACCCCTCCACTTT. It yields the protein CSARGGSSYNSPLHF.

The V call is TRBV7-2, the J call TRBJ2-5; no clear D gene. TRBJ2-7 matches the DNA end more closely, so the J call is doubtful. This CDR3 comprises 18 residues. Germline V gene sequence: CDR1 SGHTA, CDR2 FQGNSA. The CDR3 DNA reads as TGTGCCAGCAGCGCCGACGGAAAGGGCAGCACTCTATCCTACGAGCAGTACTTC. Translated, it gives CASSADGKGSTLSYEQYF.

J is TRBJ2-3 and V is TRBV9; D may match TRBD1 or TRBD2 (5 bases each). Germline V gives CDR1 SGDLS, CDR2 YYNGEE. CDR3 length equals 16 residues. Trimming pared 2 bases from V and 2 bases from J, leaving 15 bases between. The CDR3 DNA reads as TGTGCCAGCAGCGTCTCGAGCGGAGGACACACAGATACGCAGTATTTT. It is translated as CASSVSSGGHTDTQYF. The full variable domain, with the rest looked up from reference TRBV9 and TRBJ2-3, is DSGVTQTPKHLITATGQRVTLRCSPRSGDLSVYWYQQSLDQGLQFLIQYYNGEERAKGNILERFSAQQFPDLHSELNLSSLELGDSALYFCASSVSSGGHTDTQYFGPGTRLTVL.

This clonotype turned up a few times. The chain uses TRBV24-1 and TRBJ1-2, with no clear D. The V end was cut by 7 bases, the J end by 8 bases, with 22 bases between. CDR1 and CDR2 from the germline V gene are KGHDR and SFDVKD. The CDR3 covers 15 residues. Here the CDR3 reads CATSPRAGSVSGYTF. CDR3 coding DNA: TGTGCCACCAGCCCCCGGGCAGGCAGCGTATCGGGCTACACCTTC.

The chain carries TRBV20-1 and TRBJ1-1; no reliable D call. Germline lookup yields CDR1 DFQATT and CDR2 SNEGSKA (reference sequence). The CDR3 runs to 12 residues. Trimming took 2 bases from V and 4 from J, leaving 8 bases between them. The CDR3 DNA follows: TGCAGTGCTAGAAAACCGGGCACTGAAGCTTTCTTT. Amino acids: CSARKPGTEAFF.

Of note for this clonotype: The DNA is left out, because the CDR3 cannot be placed on it with certainty; the CDR3 is given as TCRdb lists it. The chain recombines TRBV12-3 or TRBV12-4 with TRBJ1-2; the table's TRBD1 call for D was not verified on the DNA. The CDR3 is made up of 18 amino acids, end residues included. Here the CDR3 reads CASSLERETQYFGPGASF.

The chain carries TRBV12-3 or TRBV12-4 and TRBJ2-5; TRBD2 is a possible D gene (5 bases). Between the trimmed V and J ends, which lost 5 bases and 5 bases, there was a span of 21 bases. The CDR3 is made up of 16 amino acids. The CDR3, as DNA: TGTGCCAGCAGTCCTCGGGGAATTGGCTCGGCGGAGACCCAGTACTTC. The encoded protein is CASSPRGIGSAETQYF.

V gene TRBV28 combines with J gene TRBJ1-1, with a weak D call TRBD1 (5 bases). The V gene's germline CDR1 is MDHEN and CDR2 SYDVKM. V gave up 7 bases and J gave up 1 base, with 22 bases separating them. The CDR3 sequence is 17 residues long. The CDR3 nucleotides are TGTGCCAGCACGTCGCAGGGAGGATATTTCCCGAACACTGAAGCTTTCTTT. Its translation: CASTSQGGYFPNTEAFF.

The V and J genes are TRBV27 and TRBJ1-4; the D gene is possibly TRBD1 (6 bases). This CDR3 comprises 16 residues. Germline assignment: CDR1 MNHEY and CDR2 SMNVEV (reference sequence). V lost 5 bases to trimming and J lost 8 bases, with 21 bases between them. The CDR3 DNA reads as TGTGCCAGCAGTACTCGCCGTGGGAGTGGGGGCGAAAAACTGTTTTTT. It encodes CASSTRRGSGGEKLFF.

The gene calls are TRBV7-2 and TRBJ1-1; possibly TRBD1 for D (6 bases). CDR1 and CDR2 (germline): SGHTA, FQGNSA. Trimming took off 6 bases at V and 0 bases at J, with 11 bases between the two ends. The CDR3 spans 14 residues. The CDR3 nucleotides read TGTGCCAGCAGAAGAGGGGGTCTGAACACTGAAGCTTTCTTT. This sequence encodes CASRRGGLNTEAFF. Full variable domain (remainder filled in from reference TRBV7-2 and TRBJ1-1): GAGVSQSPSNKVTEKGKDVELRCDPISGHTALYWYRQSLGQGLEFLIYFQGNSAPDKSGLPSDRFSAERTGGSVSTLTIQRTQQEDSAVYLCASRRGGLNTEAFFGQGTRLTVV.

This clonotype was recorded a few times. This chain uses TRBV28 with TRBJ1-4; TRBD1 agrees at 8 bases. Germline V gene data show CDR1 as MDHEN and CDR2 as SYDVKM. With 5 bases clipped from V and 6 bases from J, the junction kept 5 bases outside the gene matches. This CDR3 has 14 amino acids. The CDR3 nucleotides read TGTGCCAGCAGTGCGACAGGGGCGGATGAAAAACTGTTTTTT. It translates to CASSATGADEKLFF.

CDR3 bases: TGTGCCATCAGTGGATACGCCAGCACAGATACGCAGTATTTT. It codes for CAISGYASTDTQYF. The chain has TRBV10-3 and TRBJ2-3; D is uncertain. Deletions cut 4 bases from V and 0 bases from J, with 8 bases between. This CDR3 contains 14 residues. Germline lookup yields CDR1 ENHRY and CDR2 SYGVKD.

In this sample, this clonotype turned up a few times. This sequence joins TRBV28 and TRBJ2-5; the D gene is possibly TRBD1 (6 bases). The DNA end lines up better with TRBJ2-7; the J call may be wrong. The germline gives CDR1 MDHEN, CDR2 SYDVKM. The CDR3 sequence is 13 residues long. DNA of the CDR3: TGTGCCAGCAGGTTACAGGGTTCCAACGAGCAGTACTTC. Amino acids: CASRLQGSNEQYF.

V is TRBV3-1 and J is TRBJ1-4, with TRBD1 as a possible D gene (5 bases). V lost 4 bases and J lost 1, with 16 bases in between. This CDR3 spans 17 amino acids. The germline V gene has CDR1 LGHDT and CDR2 YNNKEL (reference sequence). CDR3 nucleotide sequence: TGTGCCAGCAGCCGGGCTCCAGGGCTACTAACTAATGAAAAACTGTTTTTT. Residues: CASSRAPGLLTNEKLFF. Based on the CDR3 plus reference TRBV3-1 and TRBJ1-4, the full variable domain is DTAVSQTPKYLVTQMGNDKSIKCEQNLGHDTMYWYKQDSKKFLKIMFSYNNKELIINETVPNRFSPKSPDKAHLNLHINSLELGDSAVYFCASSRAPGLLTNEKLFFGSGTQLSVL.

The sample holds a few counts of this clonotype. The V and J genes are TRBV28 and TRBJ1-6; D is perhaps TRBD1 (6 bases). Germline CDR1 reads MDHEN; CDR2 reads SYDVKM. The CDR3 has 15 residues. Trimming removed 3 bases at V and 3 bases at J, with 9 bases between. The CDR3 sequence: CASSFRGVYNSPLHF. DNA for the CDR3: TGTGCCAGCAGTTTTAGGGGGGTCTATAATTCACCCCTCCACTTT.

The chain recombines TRBV29-1 with TRBJ2-1, with TRBD2 identical over 11 bases. CDR3 length: 14 amino acids. Germline CDR1 SQVTM, CDR2 ANQGSEA. V shed 7 bases and J 9 bases; nucleotides not matched to a gene: 11. Here the CDR3 reads CSARLAGQWGEQFF. CDR3 coding DNA: TGCAGCGCCCGACTAGCGGGACAGTGGGGTGAGCAGTTCTTC.

The J gene is TRBJ1-1, the V gene TRBV12-3 or TRBV12-4; D is uncertain. Trimming left V 2 bases short and J 0 bases short, with 10 bases between. CDR3 length: 15 amino acids. The CDR3 DNA follows: TGTGCCAGCAGTTTACCTGCCGGCTTGAACACTGAAGCTTTCTTT. It is translated as CASSLPAGLNTEAFF.

V usage is TRBV11-2 and J usage is TRBJ1-1, with D uncertain. V was pared by 1 base and J by 1 base, with 13 bases between. The CDR3 contains 16 residues. CDR1 and CDR2 (germline): SGHAT, FQNNGV. The CDR3 DNA follows: TGTGCCAGCAGCTTAGTGGGTTATCAGGAGAACACTGAAGCTTTCTTT. As protein: CASSLVGYQENTEAFF.